This T cell receptor (beta chain) was identified during a study of blood T cell repertoires in COVID-19. Study-level background: Some COVID-19 samples were acute and others convalescent; all came from the United States, Italy and Spain. T cells, B-cell-depleted T cells, or PBMCs supplied cDNA or gDNA.

Clones were sequenced by immunoSEQ multiplex PCR, and TCRdb holds only the in-frame ones, with some missing. The sample holds under 200,000 clones, about 85% seen once. V was shortened by 5 bases and J by 0 bases, with 11 bases between the two germline ends. Germline lookup yields CDR1 LNHDA and CDR2 SQIVND (reference sequence). The CDR3 is made up of 15 amino acids. The sequenced material came from peripheral blood. The rearrangement links TRBV19 to TRBJ1-5, with a weak D call TRBD1 (6 bases). The TCR sequence derives from a man in his 60s with active or convalescent COVID-19. CDR3 sequence reads: CASSAQQGSNQPQHF. The CDR3 DNA reads as TGTGCCAGTAGTGCCCAACAGGGTAGCAATCAGCCCCAGCATTTT.